A single sample gave rise to the 31 T cell receptor beta chains below, sequenced in a study of blood T cell repertoires in COVID-19. Method: immunoSEQ multiplex PCR; TCRdb's copy keeps in-frame clones and lacks some. Among more than 300,000 clones listed, about 85% were seen once. Sequencing used PBMCs or T cells enriched from blood (not recorded which). These receptors came from a woman aged 30 to 39 who had recovered from COVID-19.

A single count supports this clone. V gene TRBV10-3 combines with J gene TRBJ1-5; unclear D gene. Trimming cost V 5 bases and J 5 bases, with 10 bases left between them. CDR3 length equals 13 residues. CDR1 ENHRY and CDR2 SYGVKD come from the germline V gene. The CDR3 DNA sequence: TGTGCCATCAGTCGGGAAAGGGATCAGCCCCAGCATTTT. Protein: CAISRERDQPQHF.

This chain joins TRBV5-1 and TRBJ2-3; 8 nucleotides align to TRBD1. Germline V gene sequence: CDR1 SGHRS, CDR2 YFSETQ. The CDR3 contains 16 residues. Losses at the gene ends were 2 bases for V and 4 bases for J; bases not matched to a gene: 9. CDR3 sequence reads: CASSLGQGLWADTQYF. DNA of the CDR3: TGCGCCAGCAGCTTAGGACAGGGCCTTTGGGCAGATACGCAGTATTTT.

The genes are TRBV2 and TRBJ2-5; a possible D gene is TRBD1 (6 bases). V lost 7 bases to trimming and J lost 2 bases, with 11 bases between them. The CDR3 loop spans 13 amino acids. Germline values: CDR1 SNHLY, CDR2 FYNNEI. The CDR3 sequence is CASTGTGQETQYF. The CDR3 nucleotides read TGTGCCAGCACAGGAACAGGGCAAGAGACCCAGTACTTC.

The rearrangement joins TRBV19 to TRBJ1-2; 9 bases fit TRBD1. Trimming removed 5 bases from V and 2 bases from J; junction bases left unmatched: 6. The CDR3 runs to 15 residues. The germline gives CDR1 LNHDA, CDR2 SQIVND (reference sequence). Written as DNA, the CDR3 is TGTGCCAGTAGTCCCGGGACAGGGTTGAACTATGGCTACACCTTC. Amino acid sequence: CASSPGTGLNYGYTF.

The chain is built from TRBV6-2 or TRBV6-3 and TRBJ1-2; D gene uncertain. The germline V and J ends were trimmed by 5 bases and 4 bases, with 17 bases remaining between them. Germline values: CDR1 MNHEY, CDR2 SVGEGT. The length of the CDR3 is 15 residues. DNA of the CDR3: TGTGCCAGCAGTCCCCATTCGGACTCAACCTATGGCTACACCTTC. It translates to CASSPHSDSTYGYTF.

V usage is TRBV5-1 and J usage is TRBJ1-5; 7 nucleotides agree with TRBD1. The J segment lost 6 bases and the V segment lost 4 bases, leaving 10 bases of the junction unmatched. The CDR3 consists of 15 residues. Germline lookup yields CDR1 SGHRS and CDR2 YFSETQ. CDR3: CASSPGTATGQPQHF. The CDR3 region has the DNA TGCGCCAGCAGCCCCGGGACAGCGACGGGTCAGCCCCAGCATTTT.

The chain couples TRBV7-3 to TRBJ2-1; D uncertain. Germline values: CDR1 SGHTA, CDR2 FQGTGA. The V and J ends lost 5 bases and 0 bases respectively, with 11 bases between them. This CDR3 has 15 residues. The CDR3 DNA follows: TGTGCCAGCAGCCGCGTCGCCAACTCCTACAATGAGCAGTTCTTC. This gives the protein CASSRVANSYNEQFF.

This clone showed up just once. The V call is TRBV9, the J call TRBJ1-4, with D maybe TRBD1 (5 bases). The germline gives CDR1 SGDLS, CDR2 YYNGEE. The CDR3 runs 14 residues. Trimming removed 10 bases at V and 5 bases at J, with 18 bases between. The CDR3: CASSGRGRNEKLFF. The CDR3 bases are TGTGCCTCCAGTGGAAGGGGAAGAAATGAAAAACTGTTTTTT.

This rearrangement joins TRBV4-2 to TRBJ1-1, with TRBD1 matching over 8 bases. CDR3 length equals 15 residues. Germline V gene sequence: CDR1 LGHNA, CDR2 YNFKEQ. The ends lost 7 bases at V and 0 bases at J; junction bases unmatched: 7. The CDR3 is CASTTGDTLNTEAFF. CDR3 nucleotides: TGTGCCAGCACGACAGGGGACACTCTGAACACTGAAGCTTTCTTT.

The rearrangement uses TRBV19 and TRBJ1-1; D perhaps matches TRBD1 (5 bases). V lost 6 bases and J lost 1, with 12 bases in between. The CDR3 length is 14 residues. Germline lookup yields CDR1 LNHDA and CDR2 SQIVND (reference sequence). This chain's CDR3 is CASSVTGQNTEAFF. The CDR3 DNA sequence: TGTGCCAGTAGCGTGACTGGACAGAACACTGAAGCTTTCTTT.

The rearrangement uses TRBV5-4 and TRBJ1-1; D not resolved. Germline values: CDR1 SGHNT, CDR2 YYREEE (reference sequence). Trimming pared 3 bases from V and 0 bases from J, leaving 6 bases between. The CDR3 has 13 amino acids. The CDR3 DNA is TGTGCCAGCAGCTCCGTAATGAACACTGAAGCTTTCTTT. It is translated as CASSSVMNTEAFF.

This clone was counted between two and nine times. The CDR3 reads CASSRTGTGLYNEQFF. In nucleotides, the CDR3 is TGTGCCAGCAGCCGTACCGGGACAGGACTATACAATGAGCAGTTCTTC. This chain joins TRBV5-6 and TRBJ2-1; the match to TRBD1 covers 8 bases. CDR1 and CDR2 (germline): SGHDT, YYEEEE. The CDR3 consists of 16 residues. Unmatched junction bases numbered 10, after V lost 4 bases and J lost 4 bases.

The chain recombines TRBV6-2 or TRBV6-3 with TRBJ1-6; D ambiguous. Trimming took off 3 bases at V and 13 bases at J, with 16 bases between the two ends. This CDR3 contains 14 residues. Germline CDR1 MNHEY, CDR2 SVGEGT. DNA for the CDR3: TGTGCCAGCAGTTATGCGGTCCCGGCCGGGCCCCTCCACTTT. Translating gives CASSYAVPAGPLHF.

The chain joins TRBV2 to TRBJ2-3; a weak D match, TRBD1 (6 bases). Trimming cost V 6 bases and J 0 bases, with 19 bases left between them. Germline V gives CDR1 SNHLY, CDR2 FYNNEI. CDR3 length: 17 residues. The CDR3 reads CASSSKTGTRSTDTQYF. CDR3 DNA: TGTGCCAGCAGCAGCAAAACAGGGACCCGTAGCACAGATACGCAGTATTTT.

The genes are TRBV5-1 and TRBJ2-1, with 11 bases fitting TRBD2. The germline gives CDR1 SGHRS, CDR2 YFSETQ. The CDR3 extends over 12 amino acids. V lost 5 bases, J lost 14 bases, and 6 bases stayed unmatched. In nucleotides, the CDR3 is TGCGCCAGCAGGGAACGACTAGCGGGGAAGTTCTTC. Translated: CASRERLAGKFF.

The J gene is TRBJ2-7, the V gene TRBV11-2; D may be TRBD1 (6 bases). The CDR3 is 13 amino acids. The V gene's germline CDR1 is SGHAT and CDR2 FQNNGV. V gave up 4 bases and J gave up 7 bases, with 14 bases separating them. The CDR3, as DNA: TGTGCCAGCAGCTCGAACAGGGTCCCTGAGCAGTACTTC. It encodes CASSSNRVPEQYF.

The chain employs TRBV10-3 and TRBJ1-1, with a possible D match to TRBD1 (5 bases). Deletions cut 7 bases from V and 6 bases from J, with 18 bases between. The CDR3 has 14 amino acids. The V gene's germline CDR1 is ENHRY and CDR2 SYGVKD. The DNA of the CDR3 is TGTGCCATCATTACCGACAGCCCTGGTTCTGAAGCTTTCTTT. Encoded protein: CAIITDSPGSEAFF.

V gene TRBV3-1 (or the pseudogene TRBV3-2) combines with J gene TRBJ1-2, with a weak D call TRBD1 (5 bases). The CDR3 covers 17 residues. V dropped 0 bases and J dropped 7 bases, with 21 bases sitting between them. Germline assignment: CDR1 LGHDT and CDR2 YNNKEL (reference sequence). As DNA, the CDR3 is TGTGCCAGCAGCCAAGATGTTGCAGGGCCCTCCGTGGGTGGCTACACCTTC. This encodes CASSQDVAGPSVGGYTF.

V gene TRBV29-1 combines with J gene TRBJ1-1, with D perhaps TRBD1 (6 bases). This CDR3 comprises 12 residues. CDR1 and CDR2 (germline): SQVTM, ANQGSEA. Trimming stripped 6 bases from V and 8 bases from J, with 16 bases between. DNA of the CDR3: TGCAGCGTCCTACAGGGTCTTGCCGAAGCTTTCTTT. Protein product: CSVLQGLAEAFF.

This clone appeared once. The chain links TRBV2 to TRBJ1-1, with 10 bases aligning to TRBD1. Losses at the gene ends were 6 bases for V and 0 bases for J; bases not matched to a gene: 1. This CDR3 has 14 amino acids. Germline loops: CDR1 SNHLY, CDR2 FYNNEI. As DNA, the CDR3 is TGTGCCAGCAGAGGACAGGGGGTGAACACTGAAGCTTTCTTT. Protein product: CASRGQGVNTEAFF.

DNA for the CDR3: TGCGCCAGCAGCTTGGGAGCGGGGGTTAACAATGAGCAGTTCTTC. Residues: CASSLGAGVNNEQFF. The chain couples TRBV5-1 to TRBJ2-1; 8 bases fit TRBD2. This CDR3 contains 15 residues. Per germline, CDR1 SGHRS and CDR2 YFSETQ. V was clipped by 0 bases and J by 5 bases; unmatched bases: 4.

This clone showed up just a few times. The chain joins TRBV10-3 to TRBJ1-4; 8 positions match TRBD1. J was trimmed by 8 bases and V by 10 bases; bases with no gene match: 9. Germline V lookup: CDR1 ENHRY, CDR2 SYGVKD. The CDR3 consists of 13 residues. The CDR3 sequence is CATTQGAGEKLFF. In nucleotides, the CDR3 is TGTGCCACAACCCAGGGGGCGGGGGAAAAACTGTTTTTT.

The gene calls are TRBV12-5 and TRBJ2-7, with 11 bases fitting TRBD2. Germline V lookup: CDR1 LGHNT, CDR2 FRNRAP. The ends lost 2 bases at V and 2 bases at J; junction bases unmatched: 11. This CDR3 is 18 amino acids long. In DNA form, the CDR3 reads TGTGCTAGTGGTTTGAGCAACCGACTAGCGGGGAGACCCTACGAGCAGTACTTC. Amino acid sequence: CASGLSNRLAGRPYEQYF. Filled out from reference TRBV12-5 and TRBJ2-7, the complete variable domain reads DARVTQTPRHKVTEMGQEVTMRCQPILGHNTVFWYRQTMMQGLELLAYFRNRAPLDDSGMPKDRFSAEMPDATLATLKIQPSEPRDSAVYFCASGLSNRLAGRPYEQYFGPGTRLTVT.

This rearrangement joins TRBV11-2 to TRBJ2-2, with D possibly being TRBD1 (6 bases). Trimming shortened V by 6 bases and J by 4 bases, and 15 bases separated the two germline ends. CDR1 SGHAT and CDR2 FQNNGV come from the germline V gene. This CDR3 comprises 15 residues. CDR3 sequence reads: CASRSPRGGTGELFF. The CDR3 DNA follows: TGTGCCAGCAGATCACCCAGGGGCGGCACCGGGGAGCTGTTTTTT.

The chain carries TRBV6-5 and TRBJ1-2; 11 nucleotides align to TRBD1. Germline V gene lookup returns CDR1 MNHEY and CDR2 SVGAGI. The CDR3 has 13 residues. Trimming at V came to 8 bases and at J to 8 bases, leaving 7 bases not matched to a gene. The CDR3 is CASDRDRGSGYTF. DNA of the CDR3: TGTGCCAGCGACCGGGACAGGGGGTCCGGCTACACCTTC.

CDR3 DNA: TGTGCCAGCAGCTCCAATCGGGACACGGGGGAAGCTTTCTTT. Its protein is CASSSNRDTGEAFF. The J gene is TRBJ1-1, the V gene TRBV11-3; D might be TRBD1 (6 bases). Germline V gives CDR1 SGHNT, CDR2 YENEEA. The V end was cut by 4 bases, the J end by 8 bases, with 17 bases between. The CDR3 runs 14 residues.

The rearrangement joins TRBV6-5 to TRBJ2-3; TRBD1 matches 7 bases. Germline trimming cut 8 bases from V and 2 bases from J; bases unmatched to any gene: 7. From germline, CDR1 is MNHEY and CDR2 SVGAGI. CDR3 size: 14 residues. Here the CDR3 reads CASGQAQVTDTQYF. In DNA form, the CDR3 reads TGTGCCAGCGGACAGGCCCAAGTCACAGATACGCAGTATTTT.

The chain combines TRBV5-4 with TRBJ2-1; TRBD2 agrees at 10 bases. Germline CDR1 SGHNT, CDR2 YYREEE (reference sequence). The CDR3 contains 15 residues. With V trimmed by 1 base and J by 4 bases, 2 bases remained unmatched. As DNA, the CDR3 is TGTGCCAGCAGCTTGCGAGCGGGGGGGTACAATGAGCAGTTCTTC. Encoded protein: CASSLRAGGYNEQFF.

This clone was seen a few times. This rearrangement joins TRBV5-4 to TRBJ1-6; D is ambiguous. The V end was cut by 2 bases, the J end by 9 bases, with 15 bases between. Germline V CDR1 and CDR2: SGHNT, YYREEE (reference sequence). The CDR3 covers 15 residues. The DNA of the CDR3 is TGTGCCAGCAGCTTCGATCGGGGAATAAGTTCACCCCTCCACTTT. Protein product: CASSFDRGISSPLHF.

The rearrangement links TRBV5-1 to TRBJ2-3; 11 bases fit TRBD2. J gave up 2 bases and V 3 bases, and 2 bases lay outside the gene matches. CDR1 and CDR2 (germline): SGHRS, YFSETQ. This CDR3 contains 15 residues. The CDR3 DNA sequence: TGCGCCAGCAGCTCGGGACTAGCGGACACAGATACGCAGTATTTT. The encoded protein is CASSSGLADTDTQYF.

V usage is TRBV2 and J usage is TRBJ2-7, with a weak D call TRBD2 (5 bases). The CDR3 consists of 15 residues. CDR1 and CDR2 (germline): SNHLY, FYNNEI. V was trimmed by 0 bases and J by 2 bases, leaving 11 bases between them. The CDR3 region is CASSEARALAYEQYF. As DNA, the CDR3 is TGTGCCAGCAGTGAAGCGCGGGCACTCGCCTACGAGCAGTACTTC.